This TCR beta chain was identified in a study of blood T cell repertoires in COVID-19. Turning to the study itself: Nucleic acid was either cDNA or gDNA, and it came from T cells, B-cell-depleted T cells, or PBMCs.

V was clipped by 7 bases and J by 5 bases; unmatched bases: 11. In germline, CDR1 is ENHRY, CDR2 SYGVKD. The CDR3 covers 15 residues. TCRdb keeps only in-frame clones here, not all; method: immunoSEQ multiplex PCR. The sample contains tens of thousands of clones, 60% to 85% of which appear only once. The receptor's source is a man aged 65-85 years with acute or convalescent COVID-19. Sequencing used peripheral blood. This chain links TRBV10-3 with TRBJ1-1; 9 nucleotides line up with TRBD1. The CDR3 nucleotides are TGTGCCATCACTCCGGGACAGGGAGAGGGTACTGAAGCTTTCTTT. Protein product: CAITPGQGEGTEAFF.